This T cell receptor beta chain was sequenced in a study of cytomegalovirus exposure and HLA in healthy donors. Whole-study context: Out of 150 million to 200 million T cells, an earlier analysis found about 120 million unique TCR beta sequences in total.

Study-wide results and limits: For cytomegalovirus status, the classifier reportedly gave diagnoses with high specificity and sensitivity. It emerged from a later analysis that several of the most significant clusters appeared to be linked to common viral pathogens. In vitro checks showed that a few CMV-associated chains really do target CMV antigens.

The CDR3 covers 15 residues. Germline lookup yields CDR1 MGHDK and CDR2 SYGVNS. V trimming: 4 bases; J trimming: 1 base; junction bases outside the gene matches: 0. On this clone itself: Its target is unknown.

PCR employed 60 Vbeta and 13 Jbeta primers. Libraries were prepared by immunoSEQ multiplex PCR; TCRdb keeps only in-frame clonotypes and omits some of them. The sample has about 120,000 clones; about four fifths are singletons. This TCR derives from a woman aged 18 to 35 in good health and CMV-seronegative. Sequencing input: PBMCs. V and J are TRBV25-1 and TRBJ2-2; 10 nucleotides agree with TRBD2. CDR3 coding DNA: TGTGCCAGCAGTGGGACTAGCGGGAACACCGGGGAGCTGTTTTTT. Its translation: CASSGTSGNTGELFF. The variable domain in full, completed from reference TRBV25-1 and TRBJ2-2, reads EADIYQTPRYLVIGTGKKITLECSQTMGHDKMYWYQQDPGMELHLIHYSYGVNSTEKGDLSSESTVSRIRTEHFPLTLESARPSHTSQYLCASSGTSGNTGELFFGEGSRLTVL.